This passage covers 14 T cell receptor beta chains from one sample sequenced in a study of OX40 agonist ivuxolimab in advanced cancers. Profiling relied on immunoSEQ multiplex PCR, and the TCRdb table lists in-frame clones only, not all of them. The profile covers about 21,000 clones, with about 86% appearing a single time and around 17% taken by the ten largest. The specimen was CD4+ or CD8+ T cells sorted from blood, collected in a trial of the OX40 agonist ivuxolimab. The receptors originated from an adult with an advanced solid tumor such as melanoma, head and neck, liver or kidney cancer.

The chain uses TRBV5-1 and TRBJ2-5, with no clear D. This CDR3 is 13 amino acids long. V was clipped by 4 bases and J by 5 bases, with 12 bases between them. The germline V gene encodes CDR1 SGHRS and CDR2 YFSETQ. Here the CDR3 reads CASSTERMETQYF. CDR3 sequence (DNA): TGCGCCAGCAGCACCGAGCGTATGGAGACCCAGTACTTC.

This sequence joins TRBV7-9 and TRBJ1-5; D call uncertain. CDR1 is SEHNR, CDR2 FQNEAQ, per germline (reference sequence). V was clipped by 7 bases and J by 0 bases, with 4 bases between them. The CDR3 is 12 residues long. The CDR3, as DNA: TGTGCCAGCACATTTAGCAATCAGCCCCAGCATTTT. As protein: CASTFSNQPQHF.

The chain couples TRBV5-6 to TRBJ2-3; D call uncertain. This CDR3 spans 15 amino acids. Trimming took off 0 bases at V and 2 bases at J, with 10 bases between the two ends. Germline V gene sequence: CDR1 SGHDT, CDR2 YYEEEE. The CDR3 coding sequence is TGTGCCAGCAGCTTGGGCCCAGGCTTCACAGATACGCAGTATTTT. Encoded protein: CASSLGPGFTDTQYF.

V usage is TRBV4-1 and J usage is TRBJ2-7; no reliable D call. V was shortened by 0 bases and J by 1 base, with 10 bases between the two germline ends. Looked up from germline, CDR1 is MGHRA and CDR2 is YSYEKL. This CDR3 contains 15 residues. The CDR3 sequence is CASSQDLLRSYEQYF. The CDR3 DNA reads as TGCGCCAGCAGCCAAGATCTCCTGAGATCCTACGAGCAGTACTTC.

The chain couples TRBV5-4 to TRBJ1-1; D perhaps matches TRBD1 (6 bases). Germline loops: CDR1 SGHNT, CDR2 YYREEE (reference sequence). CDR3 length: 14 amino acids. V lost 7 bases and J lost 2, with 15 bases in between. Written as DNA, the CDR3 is TGTGCCAGCCGTCGGGAACAGGGCAACACTGAAGCTTTCTTT. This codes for CASRREQGNTEAFF.

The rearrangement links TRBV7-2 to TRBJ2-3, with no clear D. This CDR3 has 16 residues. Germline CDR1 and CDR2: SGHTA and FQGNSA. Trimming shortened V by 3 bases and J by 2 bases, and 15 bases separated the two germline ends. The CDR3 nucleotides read TGTGCCAGCAGCTTCCTTGGGCCTACAAACACAGATACGCAGTATTTT. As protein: CASSFLGPTNTDTQYF.

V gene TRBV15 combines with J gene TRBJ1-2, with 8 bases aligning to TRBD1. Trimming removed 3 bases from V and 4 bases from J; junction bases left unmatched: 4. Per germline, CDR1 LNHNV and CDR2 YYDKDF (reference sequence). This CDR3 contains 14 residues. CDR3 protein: CATSSDTGGYGYTF. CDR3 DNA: TGTGCCACCAGCAGTGATACAGGGGGCTATGGCTACACCTTC.

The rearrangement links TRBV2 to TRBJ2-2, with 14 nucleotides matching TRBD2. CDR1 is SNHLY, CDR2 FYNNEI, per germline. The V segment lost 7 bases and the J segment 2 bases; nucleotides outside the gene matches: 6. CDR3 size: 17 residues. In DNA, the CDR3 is TGTGCCAGCACCCGGACTAGCGGGGGGATCAACACCGGGGAGCTGTTTTTT. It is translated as CASTRTSGGINTGELFF.

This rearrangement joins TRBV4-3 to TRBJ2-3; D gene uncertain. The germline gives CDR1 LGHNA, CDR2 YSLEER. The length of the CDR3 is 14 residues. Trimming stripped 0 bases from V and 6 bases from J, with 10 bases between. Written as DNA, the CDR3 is TGCGCCAGCAGCCAAGAATTGAGGCGGGATACGCAGTATTTT. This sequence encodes CASSQELRRDTQYF.

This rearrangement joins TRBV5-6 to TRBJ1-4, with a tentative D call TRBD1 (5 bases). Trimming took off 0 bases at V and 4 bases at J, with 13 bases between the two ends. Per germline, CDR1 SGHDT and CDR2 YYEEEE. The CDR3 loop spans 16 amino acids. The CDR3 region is CASSLAGAGFNEKLFF. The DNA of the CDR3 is TGTGCCAGCAGCTTGGCTGGGGCAGGGTTTAATGAAAAACTGTTTTTT.

The CDR3 DNA reads as TGTGCCAGTAGTCGGGGAAGGGGTAGGCAAGAGACCCAGTACTTC. It encodes CASSRGRGRQETQYF. The chain recombines TRBV19 with TRBJ2-5, with D perhaps being TRBD1 or TRBD2 (5 bases each). V was trimmed by 5 bases and J by 2 bases, leaving 15 bases between them. There are 15 residues in the CDR3. The germline V gene encodes CDR1 LNHDA and CDR2 SQIVND (reference sequence).

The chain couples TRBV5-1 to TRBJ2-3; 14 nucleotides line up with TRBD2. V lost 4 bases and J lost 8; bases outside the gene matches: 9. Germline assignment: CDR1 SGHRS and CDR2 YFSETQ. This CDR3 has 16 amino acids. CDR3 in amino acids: CASSSRTSGGSGTQYF. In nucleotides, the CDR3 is TGCGCCAGCAGCAGTAGGACTAGCGGGGGGTCCGGTACGCAGTATTTT.

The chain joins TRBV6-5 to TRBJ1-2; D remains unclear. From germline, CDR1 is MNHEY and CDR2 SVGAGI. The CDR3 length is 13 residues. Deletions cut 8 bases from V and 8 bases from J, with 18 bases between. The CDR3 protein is CASRGSTASGYTF. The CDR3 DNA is TGTGCCAGCCGTGGCTCCACGGCGTCGGGCTACACCTTC.

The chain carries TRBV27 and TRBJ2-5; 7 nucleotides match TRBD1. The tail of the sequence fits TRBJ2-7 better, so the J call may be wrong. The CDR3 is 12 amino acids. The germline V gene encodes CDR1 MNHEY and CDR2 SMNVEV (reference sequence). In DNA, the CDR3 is TGTGCTAGCGAGGGGGCCAACTACGAGCAGTACTTC. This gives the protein CASEGANYEQYF.